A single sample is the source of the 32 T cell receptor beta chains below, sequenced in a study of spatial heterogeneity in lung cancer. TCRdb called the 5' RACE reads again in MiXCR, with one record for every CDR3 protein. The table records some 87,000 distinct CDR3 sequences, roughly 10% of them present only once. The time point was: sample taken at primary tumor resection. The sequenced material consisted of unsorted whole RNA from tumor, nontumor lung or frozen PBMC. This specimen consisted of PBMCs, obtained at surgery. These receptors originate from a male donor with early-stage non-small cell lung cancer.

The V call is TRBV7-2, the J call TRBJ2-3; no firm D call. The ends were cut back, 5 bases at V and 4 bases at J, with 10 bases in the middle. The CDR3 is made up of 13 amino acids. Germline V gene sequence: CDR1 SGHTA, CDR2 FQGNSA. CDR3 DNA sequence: TGTGCCAGCAGCCAAGAGATCGCAGATACGCAGTATTTT. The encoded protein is CASSQEIADTQYF.

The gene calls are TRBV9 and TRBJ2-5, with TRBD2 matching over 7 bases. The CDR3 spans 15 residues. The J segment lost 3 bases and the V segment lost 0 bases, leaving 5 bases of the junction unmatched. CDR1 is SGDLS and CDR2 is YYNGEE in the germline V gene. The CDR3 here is CASSVGTSEKETQYF. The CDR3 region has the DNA TGTGCCAGCAGCGTAGGAACTAGCGAAAAAGAGACCCAGTACTTC. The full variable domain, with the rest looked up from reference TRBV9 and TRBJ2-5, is DSGVTQTPKHLITATGQRVTLRCSPRSGDLSVYWYQQSLDQGLQFLIQYYNGEERAKGNILERFSAQQFPDLHSELNLSSLELGDSALYFCASSVGTSEKETQYFGPGTRLLVL.

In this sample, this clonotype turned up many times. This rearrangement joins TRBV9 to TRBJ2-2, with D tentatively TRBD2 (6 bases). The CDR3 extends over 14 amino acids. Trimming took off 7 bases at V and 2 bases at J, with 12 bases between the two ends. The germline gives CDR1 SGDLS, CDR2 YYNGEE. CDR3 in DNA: TGTGCCAGCGGAGGGGAAGGAAACACCGGGGAGCTGTTTTTT. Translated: CASGGEGNTGELFF.

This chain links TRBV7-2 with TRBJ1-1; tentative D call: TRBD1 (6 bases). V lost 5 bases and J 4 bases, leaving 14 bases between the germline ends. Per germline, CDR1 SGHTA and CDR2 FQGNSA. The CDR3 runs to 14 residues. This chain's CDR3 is CASSLNRASTEAFF. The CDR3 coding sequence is TGTGCCAGCAGCCTGAACAGGGCGAGCACTGAAGCTTTCTTT.

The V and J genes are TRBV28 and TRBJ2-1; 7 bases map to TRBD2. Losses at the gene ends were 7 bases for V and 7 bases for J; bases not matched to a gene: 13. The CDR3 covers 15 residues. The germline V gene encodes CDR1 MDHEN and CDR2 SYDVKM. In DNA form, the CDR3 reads TGTGCCAGCACCTCTAGCGGACTTCTAAGAAATGAGCAGTTCTTC. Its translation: CASTSSGLLRNEQFF.

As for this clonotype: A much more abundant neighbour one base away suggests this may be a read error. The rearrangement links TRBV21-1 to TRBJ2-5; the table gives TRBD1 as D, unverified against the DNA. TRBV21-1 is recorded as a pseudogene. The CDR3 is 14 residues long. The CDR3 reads CASSDRDSQETQYF. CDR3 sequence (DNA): TGTGCCAGCAGCGACCGGGACAGCCAAGAGACCCAGTACTTC.

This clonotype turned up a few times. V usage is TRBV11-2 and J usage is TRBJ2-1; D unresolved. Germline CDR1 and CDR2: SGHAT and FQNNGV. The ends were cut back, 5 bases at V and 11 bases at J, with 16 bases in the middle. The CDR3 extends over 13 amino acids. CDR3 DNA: TGTGCCAGCAGCGCCCCGTCCCGTGGAAAGCAGTTCTTC. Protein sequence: CASSAPSRGKQFF.

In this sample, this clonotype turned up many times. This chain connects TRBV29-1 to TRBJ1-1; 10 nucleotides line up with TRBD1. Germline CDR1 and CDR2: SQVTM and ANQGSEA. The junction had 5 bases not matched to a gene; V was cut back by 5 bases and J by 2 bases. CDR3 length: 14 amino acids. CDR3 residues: CSVPGQGRNTEAFF. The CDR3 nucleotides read TGCAGCGTTCCGGGACAGGGGAGAAACACTGAAGCTTTCTTT. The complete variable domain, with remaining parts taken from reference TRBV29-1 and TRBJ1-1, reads SAVISQKPSRDICQRGTSLTIQCQVDSQVTMMFWYRQQPGQSLTLIATANQGSEATYESGFVIDKFPISRPNLTFSTLTVSNMSPEDSSIYLCSVPGQGRNTEAFFGQGTRLTVV.

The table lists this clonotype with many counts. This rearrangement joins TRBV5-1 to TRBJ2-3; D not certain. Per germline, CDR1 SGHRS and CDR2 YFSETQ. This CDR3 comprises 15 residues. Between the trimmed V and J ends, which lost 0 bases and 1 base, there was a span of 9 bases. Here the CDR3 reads CASSLAVLGTDTQYF. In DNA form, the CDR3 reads TGCGCCAGCAGCTTGGCGGTACTCGGCACAGATACGCAGTATTTT.

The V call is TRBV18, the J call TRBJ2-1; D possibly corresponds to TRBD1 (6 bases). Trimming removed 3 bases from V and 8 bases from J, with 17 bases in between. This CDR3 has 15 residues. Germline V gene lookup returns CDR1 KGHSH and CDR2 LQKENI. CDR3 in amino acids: CASSPDSSQGYEQFF. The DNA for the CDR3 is TGTGCCAGCTCACCCGATTCCTCCCAGGGGTATGAGCAGTTCTTC.

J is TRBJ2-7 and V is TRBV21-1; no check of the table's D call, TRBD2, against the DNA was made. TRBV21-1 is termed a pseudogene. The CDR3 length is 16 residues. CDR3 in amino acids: CASSNGLAVLSYEQYF. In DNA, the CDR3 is TGTGCCAGCAGCAACGGACTAGCGGTTCTCTCCTACGAGCAGTACTTC.

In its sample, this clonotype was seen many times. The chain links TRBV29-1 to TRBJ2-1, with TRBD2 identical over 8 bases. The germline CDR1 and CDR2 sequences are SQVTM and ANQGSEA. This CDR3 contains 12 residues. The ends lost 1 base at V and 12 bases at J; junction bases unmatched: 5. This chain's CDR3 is CSVEGPGLGQFF. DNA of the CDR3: TGCAGCGTTGAAGGCCCGGGACTAGGGCAGTTCTTC.

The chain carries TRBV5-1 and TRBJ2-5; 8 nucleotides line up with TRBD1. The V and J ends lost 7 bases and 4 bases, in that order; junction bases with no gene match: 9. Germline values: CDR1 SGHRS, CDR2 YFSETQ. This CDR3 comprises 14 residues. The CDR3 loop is CASRGQGLGETQYF. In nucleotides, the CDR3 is TGCGCCAGCCGAGGACAGGGACTTGGAGAGACCCAGTACTTC.

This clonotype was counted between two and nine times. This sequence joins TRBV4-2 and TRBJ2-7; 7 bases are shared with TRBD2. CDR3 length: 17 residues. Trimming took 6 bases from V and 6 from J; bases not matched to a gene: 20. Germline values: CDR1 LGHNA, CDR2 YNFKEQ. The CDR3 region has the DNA TGTGCCAGCAGACTTAAGGGAGGCGGGAGCGACCCCTCCGAGCAGTACTTC. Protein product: CASRLKGGGSDPSEQYF.

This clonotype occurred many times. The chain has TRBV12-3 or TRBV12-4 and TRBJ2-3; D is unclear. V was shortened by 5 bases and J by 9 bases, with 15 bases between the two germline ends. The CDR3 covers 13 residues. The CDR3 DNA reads TGTGCCAGCAGTCTGAACGGCCCCGAAACGCAGTATTTT. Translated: CASSLNGPETQYF.

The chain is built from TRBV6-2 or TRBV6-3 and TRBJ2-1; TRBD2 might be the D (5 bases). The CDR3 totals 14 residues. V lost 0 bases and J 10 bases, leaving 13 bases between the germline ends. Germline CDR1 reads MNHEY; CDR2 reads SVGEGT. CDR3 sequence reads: CASSYSRVLVEQFF. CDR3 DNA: TGTGCCAGCAGTTACTCGAGGGTACTAGTGGAGCAGTTCTTC.

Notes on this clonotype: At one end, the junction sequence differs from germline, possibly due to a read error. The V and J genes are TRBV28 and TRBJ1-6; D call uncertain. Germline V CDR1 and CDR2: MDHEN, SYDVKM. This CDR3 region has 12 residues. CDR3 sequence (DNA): TGTGTCAGCAGCGACGGGAGGGCACCCCTCCACTTT. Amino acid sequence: CVSSDGRAPLHF.

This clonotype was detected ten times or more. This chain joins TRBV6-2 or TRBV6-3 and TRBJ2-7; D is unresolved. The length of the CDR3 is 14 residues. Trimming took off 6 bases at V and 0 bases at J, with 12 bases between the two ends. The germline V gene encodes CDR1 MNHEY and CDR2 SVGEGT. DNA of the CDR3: TGTGCCAGCAGCCTGACTGGAAGCTCCTACGAGCAGTACTTC. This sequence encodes CASSLTGSSYEQYF.

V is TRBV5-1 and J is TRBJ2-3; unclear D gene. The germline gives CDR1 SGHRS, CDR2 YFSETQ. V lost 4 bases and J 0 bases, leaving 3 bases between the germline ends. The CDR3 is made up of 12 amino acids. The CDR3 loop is CASSISTDTQYF. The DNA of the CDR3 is TGCGCCAGCAGCATTAGCACAGATACGCAGTATTTT.

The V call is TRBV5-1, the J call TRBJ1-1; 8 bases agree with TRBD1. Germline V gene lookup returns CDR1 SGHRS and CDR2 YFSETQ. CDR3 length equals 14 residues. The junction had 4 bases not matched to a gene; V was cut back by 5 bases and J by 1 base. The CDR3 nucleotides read TGCGCCAGCAGGGACGACAGGGGGAACACTGAAGCTTTCTTT. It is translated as CASRDDRGNTEAFF.

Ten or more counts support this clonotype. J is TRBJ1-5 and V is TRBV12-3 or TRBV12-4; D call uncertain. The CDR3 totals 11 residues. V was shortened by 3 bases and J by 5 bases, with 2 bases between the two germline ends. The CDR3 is CASSFDQPQHF. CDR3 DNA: TGTGCCAGCAGTTTCGATCAGCCCCAGCATTTT.

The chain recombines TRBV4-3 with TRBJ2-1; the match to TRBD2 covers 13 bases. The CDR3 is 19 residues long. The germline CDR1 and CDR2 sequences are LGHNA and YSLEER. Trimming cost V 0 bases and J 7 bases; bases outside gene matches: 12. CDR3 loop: CASSQDITPRLAGGNEQFF. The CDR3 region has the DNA TGCGCCAGCAGCCAAGATATCACGCCACGACTAGCGGGGGGAAATGAGCAGTTCTTC.

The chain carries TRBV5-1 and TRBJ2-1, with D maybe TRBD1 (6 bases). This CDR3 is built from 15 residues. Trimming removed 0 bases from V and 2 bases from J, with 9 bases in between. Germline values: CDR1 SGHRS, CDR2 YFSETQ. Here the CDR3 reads CASSLEGDTYNEQFF. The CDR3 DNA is TGCGCCAGCAGCTTGGAGGGGGATACCTACAATGAGCAGTTCTTC. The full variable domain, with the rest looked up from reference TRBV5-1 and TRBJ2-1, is KAGVTQTPRYLIKTRGQQVTLSCSPISGHRSVSWYQQTPGQGLQFLFEYFSETQRNKGNFPGRFSGRQFSNSRSEMNVSTLELGDSALYLCASSLEGDTYNEQFFGPGTRLTVL.

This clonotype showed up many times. The CDR3 region is CASSLEGASNTEAFF. Written as DNA, the CDR3 is TGTGCCAGCAGCTTAGAGGGGGCTTCGAACACTGAAGCTTTCTTT. This chain joins TRBV11-1 and TRBJ1-1; 7 nucleotides agree with TRBD1. Germline-derived CDR1 and CDR2 are SGHAT and FQDESV (reference sequence). V shed 1 base, J shed 1 base, and the junction held 3 bases outside the gene matches. The CDR3 has 15 amino acids. The variable domain in full, completed from reference TRBV11-1 and TRBJ1-1, reads EAEVAQSPRYKITEKSQAVAFWCDPISGHATLYWYRQILGQGPELLVQFQDESVVDDSQLPKDRFSAERLKGVDSTLKIQPAELGDSAMYLCASSLEGASNTEAFFGQGTRLTVV.

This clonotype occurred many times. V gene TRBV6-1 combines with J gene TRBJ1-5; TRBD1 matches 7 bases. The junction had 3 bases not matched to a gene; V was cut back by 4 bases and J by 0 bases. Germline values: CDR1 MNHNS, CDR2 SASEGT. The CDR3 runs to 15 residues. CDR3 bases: TGTGCCAGCAGTGGACAGGGCTTTAGCAATCAGCCCCAGCATTTT. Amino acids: CASSGQGFSNQPQHF.

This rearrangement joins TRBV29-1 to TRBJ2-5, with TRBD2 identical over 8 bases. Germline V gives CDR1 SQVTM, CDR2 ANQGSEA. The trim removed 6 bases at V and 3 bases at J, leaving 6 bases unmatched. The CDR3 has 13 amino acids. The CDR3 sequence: CSVGKREKETQYF. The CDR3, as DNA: TGCAGCGTGGGAAAGCGGGAGAAAGAGACCCAGTACTTC.

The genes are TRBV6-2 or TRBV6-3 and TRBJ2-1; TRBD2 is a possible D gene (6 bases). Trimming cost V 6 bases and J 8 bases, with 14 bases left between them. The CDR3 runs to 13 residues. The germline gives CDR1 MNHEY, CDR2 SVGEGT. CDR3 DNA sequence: TGTGCCAGCAGCAATCTAGCGCTCTATGAGCAGTTCTTC. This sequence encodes CASSNLALYEQFF.

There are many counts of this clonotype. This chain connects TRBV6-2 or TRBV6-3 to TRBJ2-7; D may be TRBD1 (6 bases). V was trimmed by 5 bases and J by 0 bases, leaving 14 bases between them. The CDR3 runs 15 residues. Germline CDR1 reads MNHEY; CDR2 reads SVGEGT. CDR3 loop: CASSGPSRGSYEQYF. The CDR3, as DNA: TGTGCCAGCAGTGGCCCTTCCAGGGGCTCCTACGAGCAGTACTTC.

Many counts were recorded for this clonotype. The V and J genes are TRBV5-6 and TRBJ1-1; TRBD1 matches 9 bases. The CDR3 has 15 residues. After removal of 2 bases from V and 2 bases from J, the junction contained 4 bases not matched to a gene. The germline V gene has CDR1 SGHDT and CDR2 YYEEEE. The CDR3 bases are TGTGCCAGCAGCTTCCGGGACAGGGAAAACACTGAAGCTTTCTTT. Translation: CASSFRDRENTEAFF. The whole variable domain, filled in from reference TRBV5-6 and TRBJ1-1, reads DAGVTQSPTHLIKTRGQQVTLRCSPKSGHDTVSWYQQALGQGPQFIFQYYEEEERQRGNFPDRFSGHQFPNYSSELNVNALLLGDSALYLCASSFRDRENTEAFFGQGTRLTVV.

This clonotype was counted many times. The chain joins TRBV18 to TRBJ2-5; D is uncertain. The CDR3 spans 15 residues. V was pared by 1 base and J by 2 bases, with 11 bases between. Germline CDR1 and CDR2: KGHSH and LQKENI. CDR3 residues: CASSPLGVAQETQYF. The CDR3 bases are TGTGCCAGCTCACCACTAGGTGTAGCTCAAGAGACCCAGTACTTC.

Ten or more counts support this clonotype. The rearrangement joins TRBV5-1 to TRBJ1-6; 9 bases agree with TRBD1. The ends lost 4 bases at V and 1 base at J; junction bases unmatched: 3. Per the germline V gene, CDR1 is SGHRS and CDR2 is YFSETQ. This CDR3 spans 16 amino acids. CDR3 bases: TGCGCCAGCAGCGGCGGACAGGGGTCCTATAATTCACCCCTCCACTTT. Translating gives CASSGGQGSYNSPLHF.

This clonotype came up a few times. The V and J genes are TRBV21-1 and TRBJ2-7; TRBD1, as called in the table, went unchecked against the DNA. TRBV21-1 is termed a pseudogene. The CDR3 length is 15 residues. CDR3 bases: TGTGCCAGCAGCAAAGAGCTGACAGGGGACAGAGGGCAGTACTTC. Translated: CASSKELTGDRGQYF.